This TCR beta chain appears in the sequencing data of a study of beta chain features in type 1 diabetes. Findings and limits, study-wide: TCRB CDR3s were moderately but significantly shorter in Type 1 diabetes patients in all four CD4+ subsets. The study left unresolved whether HLA type influences TCRB rearrangement.

A remark on this clone: What it binds is not known.

Sequenced material consisted of expressed TCRB transcripts (all of the isolated RNA was reverse transcribed). Only in-frame clones appear in the TCRdb table, and some are missing; sequencing was by immunoSEQ multiplex PCR. The table records fewer than 900,000 clones, roughly 17% of them present only once. The TCR comes from a woman aged 18 to 35 in good health. Sequenced input: naive CD4+ T cells from blood.

The CDR3 spells CATGWGAPVGQETQYF. The CDR3 DNA sequence: TGTGCCACGGGTTGGGGAGCCCCTGTGGGCCAAGAGACCCAGTACTTC. The rearrangement uses TRBV7-2 and TRBJ2-5, with TRBD2 as a possible D gene (5 bases). Germline CDR1 is SGHTA and CDR2 is FQGNSA. This CDR3 spans 16 amino acids. Trimming shortened V by 10 bases and J by 1 base, and 22 bases separated the two germline ends.